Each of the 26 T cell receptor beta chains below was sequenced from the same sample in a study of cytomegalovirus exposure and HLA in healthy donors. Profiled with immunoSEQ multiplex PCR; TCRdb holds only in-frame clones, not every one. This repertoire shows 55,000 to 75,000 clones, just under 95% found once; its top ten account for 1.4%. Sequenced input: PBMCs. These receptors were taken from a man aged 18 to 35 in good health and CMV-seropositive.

Here the CDR3 reads CASSRGPIGYNEQFF. CDR3 in DNA: TGCGCCAGCAGCCGGGGGCCTATTGGCTACAATGAGCAGTTCTTC. This chain connects TRBV4-1 to TRBJ2-1; a weak D match, TRBD1 (6 bases). Trimming took off 4 bases at V and 3 bases at J, with 13 bases between the two ends. This CDR3 comprises 15 residues. The V gene's germline CDR1 is MGHRA and CDR2 YSYEKL.

The CDR3 DNA sequence: TGTGCCAGCAGCCCCTGGACAGGGGAGACCTATGGCTACACCTTC. This gives the protein CASSPWTGETYGYTF. This sequence joins TRBV7-9 and TRBJ1-2; 9 bases align to TRBD1. The CDR3 runs to 15 residues. Germline trimming cut 5 bases from V and 4 bases from J; bases unmatched to any gene: 8. Germline V CDR1 and CDR2: SEHNR, FQNEAQ (reference sequence).

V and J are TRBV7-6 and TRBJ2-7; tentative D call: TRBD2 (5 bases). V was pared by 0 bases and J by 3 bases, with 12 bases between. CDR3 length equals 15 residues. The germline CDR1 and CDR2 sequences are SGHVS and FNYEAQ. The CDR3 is CASSLAVHGDYEQYF. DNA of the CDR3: TGTGCCAGCAGCTTAGCGGTTCACGGGGACTACGAGCAGTACTTC.

The CDR3 protein is CASSYRPGLTYEQYF. The CDR3 DNA sequence: TGTGCCAGCAGTTATCGCCCGGGACTCACCTACGAGCAGTACTTC. V and J are TRBV6-5 and TRBJ2-7, with a weak D call TRBD2 (6 bases). CDR3 length equals 15 residues. V lost 3 bases and J 2 bases, leaving 14 bases between the germline ends. Germline V gene sequence: CDR1 MNHEY, CDR2 SVGAGI.

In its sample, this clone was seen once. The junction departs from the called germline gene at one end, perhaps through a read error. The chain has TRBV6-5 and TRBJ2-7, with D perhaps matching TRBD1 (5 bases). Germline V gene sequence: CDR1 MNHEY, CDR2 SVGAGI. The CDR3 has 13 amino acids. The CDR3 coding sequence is TGTGCCGGCAGTTGGGGCCAGGATTACGAGCAGTACTTC. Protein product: CAGSWGQDYEQYF.

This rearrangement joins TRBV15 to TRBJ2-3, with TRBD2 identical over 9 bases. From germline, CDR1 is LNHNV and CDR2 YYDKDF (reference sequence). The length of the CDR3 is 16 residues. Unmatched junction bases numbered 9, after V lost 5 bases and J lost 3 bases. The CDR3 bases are TGTGCCACCAGCGGGTATAGCGGGGGTGGGACAGATACGCAGTATTTT. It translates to CATSGYSGGGTDTQYF.

CDR3 bases: TGTGCCAGCAGTGCCCGACTCAGCACAGATACGCAGTATTTT. This sequence encodes CASSARLSTDTQYF. The chain joins TRBV27 to TRBJ2-3, with D unclear. V was cut by 5 bases and J by 0 bases, with 9 bases left in between. Germline-derived CDR1 and CDR2 are MNHEY and SMNVEV (reference sequence). CDR3 length: 14 residues.

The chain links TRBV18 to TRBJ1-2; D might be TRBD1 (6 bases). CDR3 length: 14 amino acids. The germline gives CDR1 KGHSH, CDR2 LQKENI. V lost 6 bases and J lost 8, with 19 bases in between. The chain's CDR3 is CASSPQSGEGGYTF. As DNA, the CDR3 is TGTGCCAGCTCCCCCCAATCAGGGGAGGGAGGCTACACCTTC.

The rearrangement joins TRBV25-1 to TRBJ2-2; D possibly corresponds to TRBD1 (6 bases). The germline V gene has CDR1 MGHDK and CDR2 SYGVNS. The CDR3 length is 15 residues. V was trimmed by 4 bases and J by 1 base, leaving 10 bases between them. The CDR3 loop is CASSASTGNTGELFF. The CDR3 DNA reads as TGTGCCAGCAGTGCCTCGACAGGGAACACCGGGGAGCTGTTTTTT.

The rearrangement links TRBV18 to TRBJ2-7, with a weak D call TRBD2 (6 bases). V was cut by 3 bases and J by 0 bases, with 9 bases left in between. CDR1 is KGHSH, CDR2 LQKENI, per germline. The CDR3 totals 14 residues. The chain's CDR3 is CASSPPGVSYEQYF. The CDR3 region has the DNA TGTGCCAGCTCACCTCCGGGAGTCTCCTACGAGCAGTACTTC.

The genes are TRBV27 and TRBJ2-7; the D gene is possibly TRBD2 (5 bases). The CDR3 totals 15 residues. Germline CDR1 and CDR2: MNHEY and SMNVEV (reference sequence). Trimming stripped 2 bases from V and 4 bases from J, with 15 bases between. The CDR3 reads CASSLGLAGFYEQYF. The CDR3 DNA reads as TGTGCCAGCAGTTTAGGGCTAGCCGGGTTTTACGAGCAGTACTTC.

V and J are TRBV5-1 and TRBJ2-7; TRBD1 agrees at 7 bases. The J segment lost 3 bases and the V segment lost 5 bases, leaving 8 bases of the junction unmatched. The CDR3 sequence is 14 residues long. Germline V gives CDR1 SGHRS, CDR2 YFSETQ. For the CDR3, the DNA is TGCGCCAGCAGTCAACGGGACAGTCGCTACGAGCAGTACTTC. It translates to CASSQRDSRYEQYF.

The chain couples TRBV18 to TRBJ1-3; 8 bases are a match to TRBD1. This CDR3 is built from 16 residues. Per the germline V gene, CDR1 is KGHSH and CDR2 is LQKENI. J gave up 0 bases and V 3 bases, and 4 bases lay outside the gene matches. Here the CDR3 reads CASSPGTGNSGNTIYF. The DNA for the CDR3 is TGTGCCAGCTCACCGGGGACAGGAAACTCTGGAAACACCATATATTTT.

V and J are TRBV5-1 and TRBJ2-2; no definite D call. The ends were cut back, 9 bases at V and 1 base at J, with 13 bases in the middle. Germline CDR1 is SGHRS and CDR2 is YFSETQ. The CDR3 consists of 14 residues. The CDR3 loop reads CATTIYQNTGELFF. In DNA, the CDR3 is TGCGCCACCACGATCTACCAGAACACCGGGGAGCTGTTTTTT.

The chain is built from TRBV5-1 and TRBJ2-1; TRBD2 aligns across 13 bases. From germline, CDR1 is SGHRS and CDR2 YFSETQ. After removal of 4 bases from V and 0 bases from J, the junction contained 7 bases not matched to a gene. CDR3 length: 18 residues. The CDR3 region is CASSPGLAGRSSYNEQFF. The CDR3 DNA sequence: TGCGCCAGCAGCCCGGGACTAGCGGGGAGAAGCTCCTACAATGAGCAGTTCTTC.

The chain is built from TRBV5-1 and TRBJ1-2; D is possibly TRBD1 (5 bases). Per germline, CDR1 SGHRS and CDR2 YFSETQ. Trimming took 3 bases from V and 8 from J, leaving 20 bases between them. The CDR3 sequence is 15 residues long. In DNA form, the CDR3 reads TGCGCCAGCAGCTACACCCCAGGGCAGGGCTTGGGCTACACCTTC. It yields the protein CASSYTPGQGLGYTF.

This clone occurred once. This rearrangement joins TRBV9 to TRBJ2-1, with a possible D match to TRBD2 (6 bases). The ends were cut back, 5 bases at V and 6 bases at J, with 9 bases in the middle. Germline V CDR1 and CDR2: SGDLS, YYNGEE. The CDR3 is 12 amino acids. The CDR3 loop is CASSGGANEQFF. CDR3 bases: TGTGCCAGCAGTGGAGGGGCCAATGAGCAGTTCTTC.

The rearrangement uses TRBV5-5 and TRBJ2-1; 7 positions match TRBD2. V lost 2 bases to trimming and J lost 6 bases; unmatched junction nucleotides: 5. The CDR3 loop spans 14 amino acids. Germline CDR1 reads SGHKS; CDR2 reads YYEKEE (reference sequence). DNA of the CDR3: TGTGCCAGCAGCTTAGCGGGGTTTGGCAATGAGCAGTTCTTC. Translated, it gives CASSLAGFGNEQFF. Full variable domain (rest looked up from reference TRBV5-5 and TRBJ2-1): DAGVTQSPTHLIKTRGQQVTLRCSPISGHKSVSWYQQVLGQGPQFIFQYYEKEERGRGNFPDRFSARQFPNYSSELNVNALLLGDSALYLCASSLAGFGNEQFFGPGTRLTVL.

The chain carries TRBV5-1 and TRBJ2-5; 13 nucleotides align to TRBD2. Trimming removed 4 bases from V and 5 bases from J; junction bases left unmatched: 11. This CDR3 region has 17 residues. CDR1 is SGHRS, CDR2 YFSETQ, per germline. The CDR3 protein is CASSPSRTSGGMETQYF. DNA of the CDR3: TGCGCCAGCAGCCCCTCGAGGACTAGCGGGGGTATGGAGACCCAGTACTTC.

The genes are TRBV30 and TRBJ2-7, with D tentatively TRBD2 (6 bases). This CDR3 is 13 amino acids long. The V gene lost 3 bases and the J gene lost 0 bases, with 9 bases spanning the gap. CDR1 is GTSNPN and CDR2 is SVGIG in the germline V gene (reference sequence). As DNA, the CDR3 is TGTGCCTGGAGGGGACTGAGCTCCTACGAGCAGTACTTC. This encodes CAWRGLSSYEQYF. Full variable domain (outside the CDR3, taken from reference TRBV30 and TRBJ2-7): SQTIHQWPATLVQPVGSPLSLECTVEGTSNPNLYWYRQAAGRGLQLLFYSVGIGQISSEVPQNLSASRPQDRQFILSSKKLLLSDSGFYLCAWRGLSSYEQYFGPGTRLTVT.

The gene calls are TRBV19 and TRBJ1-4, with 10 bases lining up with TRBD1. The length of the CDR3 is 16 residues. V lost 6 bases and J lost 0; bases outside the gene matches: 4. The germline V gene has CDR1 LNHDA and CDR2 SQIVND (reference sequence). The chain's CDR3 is CASRTGTGATNEKLFF. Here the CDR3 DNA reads TGTGCCAGTAGAACCGGGACAGGGGCAACTAATGAAAAACTGTTTTTT.

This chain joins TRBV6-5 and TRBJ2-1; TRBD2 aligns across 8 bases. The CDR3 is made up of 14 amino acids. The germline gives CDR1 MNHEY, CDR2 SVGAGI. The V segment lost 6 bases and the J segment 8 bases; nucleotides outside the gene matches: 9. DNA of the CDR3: TGTGCCAGCAGAATGGTACTAGCGGTAGATGAGCAGTTCTTC. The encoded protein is CASRMVLAVDEQFF.

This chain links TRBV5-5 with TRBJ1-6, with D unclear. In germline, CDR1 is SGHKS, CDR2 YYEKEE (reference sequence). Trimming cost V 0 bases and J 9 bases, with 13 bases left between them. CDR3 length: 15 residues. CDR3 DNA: TGTGCCAGCAGCTTGGAGGCGGTGGAGAGTTCACCCCTCCACTTT. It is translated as CASSLEAVESSPLHF.

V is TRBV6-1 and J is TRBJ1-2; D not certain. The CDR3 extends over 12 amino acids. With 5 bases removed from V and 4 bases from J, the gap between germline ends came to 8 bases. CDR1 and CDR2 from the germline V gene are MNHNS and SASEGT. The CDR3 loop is CASSLASYGYTF. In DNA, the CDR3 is TGTGCCAGCAGTCTGGCCAGCTATGGCTACACCTTC.

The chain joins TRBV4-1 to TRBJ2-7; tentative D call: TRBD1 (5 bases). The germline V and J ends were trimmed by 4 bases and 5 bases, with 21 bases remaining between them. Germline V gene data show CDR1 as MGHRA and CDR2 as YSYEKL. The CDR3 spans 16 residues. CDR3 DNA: TGCGCCAGCAGCCGATCGATCGGGCAGGGTCTCCACGAGCAGTACTTC. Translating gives CASSRSIGQGLHEQYF.

The CDR3 DNA reads as TGTGCCGGATCGTACGGGGGGATTGGCTACACCTTC. It is translated as CAGSYGGIGYTF. The chain is built from TRBV7-2 and TRBJ1-2; TRBD1 is a possible D gene (5 bases). The CDR3 consists of 12 residues. V was shortened by 11 bases and J by 7 bases, with 17 bases between the two germline ends. Looked up from germline, CDR1 is SGHTA and CDR2 is FQGNSA.